These T cell receptor beta chains were read from a single sample in a study of CD8+CD57+ T cells in acquired aplastic anemia. TCRdb passed the reads through MiXCR, listing each CDR3 protein once. Of some 200,000 distinct CDR3 sequences in the sample, roughly 60% are singletons; the top ten hold roughly 61%. Material for sequencing was sorted CD4+, CD8+, or CD8+CD57+ T cells (not recorded which) from PBMCs. The source of these receptors is a human donor with aplastic anemia. Each CDR3 is given with its conserved first and last residue. D genes are given only for firm matches. The listing skips clone size in some rows; elsewhere it reads once, few, many or a size class.

D	J	V	size	CDR3	DNA
-	TRBJ2-1	TRBV5-1	-	CASSLSLGLAVSYNEQFF	TGCGCCAGCAGCTTGTCGTTGGGGTTAGCGGTCTCCTACAATGAGCAGTTCTTC
TRBD1	TRBJ2-7	TRBV12-5	-	CASGQPRDRISYEQYF	TGTGCTAGTGGTCAGCCCCGGGACAGGATCTCCTACGAGCAGTACTTC
TRBD2	TRBJ2-1	TRBV10-3	-	CAISGASGGANEQFF	TGTGCCATCAGTGGAGCTAGCGGGGGGGCCAATGAGCAGTTCTTC
-	TRBJ1-3	TRBV5-6	-	CASSLRTVGNTIYF	TGTGCCAGCAGCTTGAGAACGGTTGGAAACACCATATATTTT
-	TRBJ1-1	TRBV5-4	-	CASSLWPNTEAFF	TGTGCCAGCAGCTTGTGGCCAAACACTGAAGCTTTCTTT
-	TRBJ2-3	TRBV10-3	-	CAISGRDTDTQYF	TGTGCCATCAGTGGCAGGGACACAGATACGCAGTATTTT
TRBD2	TRBJ2-7	TRBV7-2	few	CASSFVGGPYEQYF	TGTGCCAGCAGCTTCGTGGGAGGGCCTTACGAGCAGTACTTC
-	TRBJ2-1	TRBV7-9	-	CASSFSGHEQFF	TGTGCCAGCAGCTTTTCCGGTCATGAGCAGTTCTTC
-	TRBJ1-1	TRBV19	-	CASSSPLWGDTEALF	TGTGCCAGTAGTTCTCCTTTGTGGGGGGACACTGAAGCTCTCTTT
TRBD2	TRBJ2-7	TRBV20-1	-	CSTPAGAGAGYEQYF	TGCAGTACCCCCGCAGGAGCGGGAGCGGGATACGAGCAGTACTTC
TRBD2	TRBJ2-1	TRBV6-6	few	CASSAGTSGNEQFF	TGTGCCAGCAGTGCCGGGACTAGCGGCAATGAGCAGTTCTTC
-	TRBJ2-1	TRBV10-3	few	CAISESDLPGSYNEQFF	TGTGCCATCAGTGAGTCGGACCTCCCAGGCTCCTACAATGAGCAGTTCTTC
TRBD1	TRBJ1-5	TRBV4-1	once	CASSLLGQGDQPQHF	TGCGCCAGCAGCCTACTCGGACAGGGTGATCAGCCCCAGCATTTT
TRBD2	TRBJ2-1	TRBV20-1	once	CSARITSGGYNEQFF	TGCAGTGCTAGAATAACTAGCGGGGGTTACAATGAGCAGTTCTTC
TRBD2	TRBJ2-7	TRBV20-1	-	CSAYRGGSSYEQYF	TGCAGTGCTTACCGCGGGGGGAGCTCCTACGAGCAGTACTTC
TRBD2	TRBJ2-5	TRBV10-3	-	CAISDSGAGGQETQYF	TGTGCCATCAGTGATTCCGGCGCGGGGGGGCAAGAGACCCAGTACTTC
TRBD1	TRBJ1-5	TRBV7-9	-	CASSFGTGGRNQPQHF	TGTGCCAGCAGCTTCGGGACAGGGGGCCGGAATCAGCCCCAGCATTTT
-	TRBJ2-7	TRBV7-2	few	CASSSRWGEQYF	TGTGCCAGCAGCTCACGATGGGGCGAGCAGTACTTC
-	TRBJ1-2	TRBV2	once	CASSEYREPNYGYTF	TGTGCCAGCAGTGAATACCGAGAACCCAACTATGGCTACACCTTC
TRBD1	TRBJ2-1	TRBV5-4	-	CASSLTGGDEQFF	TGTGCCAGCAGCTTAACAGGGGGCGATGAGCAGTTCTTC
TRBD2	TRBJ2-1	TRBV29-1	-	CSGLAGGRGEQFF	TGCAGTGGACTAGCGGGAGGGAGGGGTGAGCAGTTCTTC
-	TRBJ2-6	TRBV25-1	-	CASSDTLGPNVLTF	TGTGCCAGCAGTGATACTCTGGGGCCCAACGTCCTGACTTTC
-	TRBJ1-6	TRBV12-3/TRBV12-4	-	CASRDVYGAPLHF	TGTGCCAGCAGGGACGTATACGGAGCACCCCTCCATTTT
-	TRBJ1-6	TRBV20-1	-	CSARGGIKDNSPLHF	TGCAGTGCTAGGGGGGGAATTAAGGATAATTCACCCCTCCACTTT
-	TRBJ1-3	TRBV5-1	-	CASSLGQGTAGNTIYF	TGCGCCAGCAGCTTGGGGCAGGGAACGGCTGGAAACACCATATATTTT
TRBD1	TRBJ2-5	TRBV7-8	-	CASNRRQGTVQETQYF	TGTGCCAGCAACCGCAGACAGGGGACAGTCCAAGAGACCCAGTACTTC
-	TRBJ2-7	TRBV15	-	CATSRVGVIDEQYF	TGTGCCACCAGCAGAGTTGGGGTCATCGACGAGCAGTACTTC
-	TRBJ2-7	TRBV25-1	once	CASNGEGTYEQYF	TGTGCCAGCAATGGAGAGGGCACCTACGAGCAGTACTTC
TRBD2	TRBJ2-7	TRBV7-2	-	CASSLAWTRDYEQYF	TGTGCCAGCAGCTTAGCGTGGACTAGAGACTACGAGCAGTACTTC
-	TRBJ2-3	TRBV19	few	CASSIGLDRRTDTQYF	TGTGCCAGTAGTATAGGTCTGGACAGACGCACAGATACGCAGTATTTT
-	TRBJ2-3	TRBV7-2	-	CASSFGRNTDTQYF	TGTGCCAGCAGCTTTGGACGCAACACAGATACGCAGTATTTT
-	TRBJ1-6	TRBV20-1	-	CSAPTVSSYNSPLHF	TGCAGTGCTCCAACAGTGAGCTCCTATAATTCACCCCTCCACTTT
-	TRBJ2-1	TRBV7-4	-	CASSFWTLNKEQFF	TGTGCCAGCAGCTTCTGGACTTTGAACAAGGAGCAGTTCTTC
-	TRBJ2-7	TRBV6-4	-	CASSPPQTHSYEQYF	TGTGCCAGCAGCCCACCCCAGACGCACTCCTACGAGCAGTACTTC
TRBD1	TRBJ1-1	TRBV10-3	-	CAIRRQGTGHTEAFF	TGTGCCATCAGGCGACAAGGGACAGGGCACACTGAAGCTTTCTTT
TRBD1	TRBJ2-7	TRBV20-1	once	CSARRQGSYEQYF	TGCAGTGCTCGCCGACAGGGATCCTACGAGCAGTACTTC
TRBD2	TRBJ2-1	TRBV9	medium-sized	CASSARSGGAHEQFF	TGTGCCAGCAGCGCCAGGAGCGGGGGGGCACATGAGCAGTTCTTC
-	TRBJ1-1	TRBV7-9	-	CASSQDRRTDLGAFF	TGTGCCAGCAGCCAAGATAGGAGAACAGACCTAGGGGCTTTCTTT
-	TRBJ1-1	TRBV15	-	CATSSSRSGQGLNEQFFGKPEAFF	-
-	TRBJ2-1	TRBV20-1	-	CSARGTRDWEQFF	TGCAGTGCTAGAGGGACAAGGGATTGGGAGCAGTTCTTC
TRBD1	TRBJ1-1	TRBV7-2	-	CASSLTGLNTEAFF	TGTGCCAGCAGCCTGACAGGGTTGAACACTGAAGCTTTCTTT
-	TRBJ2-7	TRBV24-1	-	CATSDTGASYEQYF	TGTGCCACCAGTGATACCGGTGCTTCCTACGAGCAGTACTTC
-	TRBJ1-1	TRBV2	few	CASSKTGIGTEAFF	TGTGCCAGCAGTAAGACTGGCATTGGTACTGAAGCTTTCTTT
-	TRBJ2-1	TRBV5-1	-	CASSLGWEPPYNEQFF	TGCGCCAGCAGCTTGGGGTGGGAGCCCCCCTACAATGAGCAGTTCTTC
TRBD1	TRBJ1-6	TRBV7-9	few	CASSSDRDRNSPLHF	TGTGCCAGCAGCTCCGACCGGGACAGAAATTCACCCCTCCACTTT
-	TRBJ1-1	TRBV12-1	-	CAISVSTGQQNTEAFF	TGTGCCATCAGTGTTTCGACAGGGCAACAGAACACTGAAGCTTTCTTT
-	TRBJ1-5	TRBV7-9	-	CASTHRDSNQPQHF	TGTGCCAGCACCCACCGGGACAGCAATCAGCCCCAGCATTTT
TRBD2	TRBJ2-1	TRBV12-3/TRBV12-4	-	CASSLQRGYNEQFF	TGTGCCAGCAGTTTGCAGCGGGGATACAATGAGCAGTTCTTC
-	TRBJ1-1	TRBV19	-	CASTIGGDTEAFF	TGTGCCAGTACCATAGGGGGTGACACTGAAGCTTTCTTT
-	TRBJ2-7	TRBV7-2	-	CASSGRLVRSGEQYF	TGTGCCAGCAGCGGCCGACTAGTACGGTCGGGTGAGCAGTACTTC
-	TRBJ1-1	TRBV5-1	-	CASSKTGSENTEAFF	TGCGCCAGCAGTAAGACCGGTTCCGAGAACACTGAAGCTTTCTTT
-	TRBJ2-7	TRBV20-1	-	CSGFSANHSSYEQYF	TGCAGTGGTTTTTCCGCGAACCATAGCTCCTACGAGCAGTACTTC
TRBD2	TRBJ2-7	TRBV20-1	-	CSAADPSGDTYEQYF	TGCAGTGCAGCCGACCCTAGCGGGGATACATACGAGCAGTACTTC
-	TRBJ2-7	TRBV24-1	-	CATSDPSDNSYEQYF	TGTGCCACCAGTGATCCCTCGGACAACTCCTACGAGCAGTACTTC
-	TRBJ1-5	TRBV15	-	CATSRDYSNQPQHF	TGTGCCACCAGCCGGGACTATAGCAATCAGCCCCAGCATTTT
-	TRBJ2-7	TRBV29-1	-	CSVENRKGYEQYF	TGCAGCGTTGAGAACAGGAAAGGGTATGAGCAGTACTTC